The entry below gives a single T cell receptor beta chain sequence along with its context. Its specificity is unknown. The data are from a study of T cell responses to AZD1222 COVID-19 vaccine. Study overall: Pooling of second doses given at about 4 or about 12 weeks was done. Findings and caveats of the study: Within unmutated variant regions lay the reported targets of nearly half of spike-specific TCRs.

Trimming shortened V by 3 bases and J by 6 bases, and 6 bases separated the two germline ends. The germline CDR1 and CDR2 sequences are MDHEN and SYDVKM. The CDR3 spans 12 residues. The method was immunoSEQ multiplex PCR; TCRdb's version includes in-frame clones alone and lacks a portion of them. The sample contains 95,000 to 150,000 clones, 80% to 90% of which appear only once. The specimen comprised peripheral blood, sampled on day 0 of AZD1222 vaccination. V and J are TRBV28 and TRBJ2-1; D gene unclear. This clonotype was obtained from an adult in good health. CDR3 nucleotide sequence: TGTGCCAGCAGTTTGCCCTCCAATGAGCAGTTCTTC. This sequence encodes CASSLPSNEQFF.